Presented here are 29 T cell receptor beta chains from one specimen sequenced in a study of identical twins. TCRdb reprocessed the 5' RACE reads via MiXCR and lists one record per CDR3 protein. The table includes about 550,000 distinct CDR3 sequences, 20% to 25% detected once. These data are also associated with another study on yellow fever vaccine responses in identical twins.

Material: CD4+ T cells sorted from blood. All receptors come from a woman aged 18 to 35 in good health.

This clonotype turned up a few times. The chain joins TRBV2 to TRBJ2-1, with a possible D match to TRBD2 (5 bases). V gave up 1 base and J gave up 1 base, with 11 bases separating them. The germline CDR1 and CDR2 sequences are SNHLY and FYNNEI. This CDR3 is 16 amino acids long. In nucleotides, the CDR3 is TGTGCCAGCAGTGAAGAATCCGGGATTTCCTACAATGAGCAGTTCTTC. Protein sequence: CASSEESGISYNEQFF.

Only a few counts were recorded for this clonotype. The rearrangement uses TRBV11-2 and TRBJ1-4; D is ambiguous. The V end lost 2 bases, the J end lost 8 bases, and 9 bases lay between the germline ends. Germline CDR1 and CDR2: SGHAT and FQNNGV. The CDR3 is 13 residues long. The CDR3 spells CASSLKDAEKLFF. DNA for the CDR3: TGTGCCAGCAGCTTAAAGGATGCAGAAAAACTGTTTTTT.

The chain recombines TRBV7-2 with TRBJ2-1, with a possible D match to TRBD2 (5 bases). The V end lost 5 bases, the J end lost 8 bases, and 16 bases lay between the germline ends. CDR3 length equals 14 residues. CDR1 is SGHTA and CDR2 is FQGNSA in the germline V gene. The DNA for the CDR3 is TGTGCCAGCAGCCAACTAGGGTCTAGTGATGAGCAGTTCTTC. Encoded protein: CASSQLGSSDEQFF. Supplemented by reference TRBV7-2 and TRBJ2-1, the full variable domain reads GAGVSQSPSNKVTEKGKDVELRCDPISGHTALYWYRQSLGQGLEFLIYFQGNSAPDKSGLPSDRFSAERTGGSVSTLTIQRTQQEDSAVYLCASSQLGSSDEQFFGPGTRLTVL.

The genes are TRBV2 and TRBJ2-5, with a tentative D call TRBD2 (5 bases). Trimming shortened V by 4 bases and J by 5 bases, and 8 bases separated the two germline ends. The CDR3 spans 12 residues. Germline values: CDR1 SNHLY, CDR2 FYNNEI. The CDR3: CASSAERETQYF. The CDR3, as DNA: TGTGCCAGCAGTGCAGAGCGGGAGACCCAGTACTTC.

This clonotype was picked up a small number of times. At one boundary the junction diverges from the germline segment, which might be a read error. V is TRBV5-1 and J is TRBJ2-7, with 10 positions matching TRBD2. The CDR3 has 13 amino acids. Germline V gives CDR1 SGHRS, CDR2 YFSETQ. The CDR3 reads CPSSLAGVGEQYF. The CDR3 DNA reads TGCCCCAGCAGTCTAGCGGGAGTGGGCGAGCAGTACTTC.

A few counts support this clonotype. This chain uses TRBV7-3 with TRBJ2-7; 7 nucleotides align to TRBD1. This CDR3 has 14 amino acids. V dropped 6 bases and J dropped 7; count of bases not matched to a gene: 12. The germline V gene has CDR1 SGHTA and CDR2 FQGTGA. CDR3 sequence: CASSPGTDGNEQYF. The CDR3 coding sequence is TGTGCCAGCAGTCCCGGGACAGACGGAAATGAGCAGTACTTC.

This clonotype was seen a handful of times. This chain connects TRBV12-3 or TRBV12-4 to TRBJ2-3; D remains unclear. This CDR3 has 13 residues. Trimming left V 5 bases short and J 5 bases short, with 11 bases between. CDR3 sequence: CASSPDPGDTQYF. The DNA of the CDR3 is TGTGCCAGCAGTCCCGACCCGGGAGATACGCAGTATTTT.

This clonotype was found a few times. The chain couples TRBV3-1 to TRBJ1-2; TRBD1 matches at 7 bases. J was trimmed by 8 bases and V by 3 bases; bases with no gene match: 3. Germline values: CDR1 LGHDT, CDR2 YNNKEL (reference sequence). The CDR3 contains 12 residues. CDR3 sequence: CASSQTGRGYTF. The DNA of the CDR3 is TGTGCCAGCAGCCAGACAGGGCGAGGCTACACCTTC.

CDR3 nucleotide sequence: TGTGCCAGCAGTTTTCGGCAGGGTAGCAATCAGCCCCAGCATTTT. Protein: CASSFRQGSNQPQHF. The genes are TRBV12-3 or TRBV12-4 and TRBJ1-5, with D perhaps TRBD1 (5 bases). The CDR3 sequence is 15 residues long. V shed 3 bases and J shed 0 bases, with 9 bases lying between them.

This clonotype was found many times. This chain connects TRBV5-1 to TRBJ2-1; the D gene is possibly TRBD1 (6 bases). Trimming took off 3 bases at V and 2 bases at J, with 12 bases between the two ends. Germline V gene lookup returns CDR1 SGHRS and CDR2 YFSETQ. The CDR3 extends over 15 amino acids. The CDR3 DNA is TGCGCCAGCAGCTCGACAGGCATCCCCTACAATGAGCAGTTCTTC. It specifies CASSSTGIPYNEQFF.

A few counts support this clonotype. V gene TRBV7-9 combines with J gene TRBJ2-7, with no clear D. V lost 0 bases, J lost 4 bases, and 4 bases lay in between. There are 12 residues in the CDR3. Germline V gene sequence: CDR1 SEHNR, CDR2 FQNEAQ (reference sequence). DNA of the CDR3: TGTGCCAGCAGCTTAGCTCTTTACGAGCAGTACTTC. Translation gives CASSLALYEQYF. The full variable domain, completed using reference TRBV7-9 and TRBJ2-7, is DTGVSQNPRHKITKRGQNVTFRCDPISEHNRLYWYRQTLGQGPEFLTYFQNEAQLEKSRLLSDRFSAERPKGSFSTLEIQRTEQGDSAMYLCASSLALYEQYFGPGTRLTVT.

The chain employs TRBV20-1 and TRBJ2-5; 8 bases align to TRBD2. The CDR3 runs 15 residues. The trim removed 2 bases at V and 5 bases at J, leaving 10 bases unmatched. Germline V CDR1 and CDR2: DFQATT, SNEGSKA (reference sequence). The CDR3 DNA reads TGCAGTGCTAGAATGGCGACTAGCGATGTGGAGACCCAGTACTTC. This sequence encodes CSARMATSDVETQYF.

V and J are TRBV24-1 and TRBJ2-1, with D possibly matching TRBD2 (7 bases). V gave up 9 bases and J gave up 2 bases, with 10 bases separating them. The CDR3 contains 13 residues. From germline, CDR1 is KGHDR and CDR2 SFDVKD. CDR3 coding DNA: TGTGCCACCTCGGGGGGCGCCTACAATGAGCAGTTCTTC. It specifies CATSGGAYNEQFF.

This sequence joins TRBV5-6 and TRBJ2-1; 9 bases match TRBD2. V trimming: 4 bases; J trimming: 5 bases; junction bases outside the gene matches: 7. The CDR3 runs to 15 residues. The germline V gene has CDR1 SGHDT and CDR2 YYEEEE. CDR3 nucleotide sequence: TGTGCCAGCAGCCTAATAGCGGGGGTAGACAATGAGCAGTTCTTC. As protein: CASSLIAGVDNEQFF. The complete variable domain, with remaining parts taken from reference TRBV5-6 and TRBJ2-1, reads DAGVTQSPTHLIKTRGQQVTLRCSPKSGHDTVSWYQQALGQGPQFIFQYYEEEERQRGNFPDRFSGHQFPNYSSELNVNALLLGDSALYLCASSLIAGVDNEQFFGPGTRLTVL.

This clonotype was detected only a few times. The J gene is TRBJ2-5, the V gene TRBV10-3; D is possibly TRBD1 (6 bases). V gave up 6 bases and J gave up 5 bases, with 16 bases separating them. CDR1 ENHRY and CDR2 SYGVKD come from the germline V gene. This CDR3 is 14 amino acids long. The CDR3 nucleotides are TGTGCCATCAGCTGGGACACCCGTGGGGAGACCCAGTACTTC. Its translation is CAISWDTRGETQYF.

This chain uses TRBV20-1 with TRBJ2-1; no firm D call. CDR1 and CDR2 (germline): DFQATT, SNEGSKA (reference sequence). This CDR3 is 11 amino acids long. The germline V and J ends were trimmed by 6 bases and 5 bases, with 8 bases remaining between them. DNA of the CDR3: TGCAGTGCGAACAGTAACAATGAGCAGTTCTTC. Protein sequence: CSANSNNEQFF.

The V gene is TRBV20-1, the J gene TRBJ2-5, with D uncertain. The CDR3 length is 12 residues. With 3 bases removed from V and 5 bases from J, the gap between germline ends came to 10 bases. The germline V gene encodes CDR1 DFQATT and CDR2 SNEGSKA (reference sequence). This CDR3 reads CSASVLGETQYF. The DNA for the CDR3 is TGCAGTGCTAGTGTCCTGGGGGAGACCCAGTACTTC.

This clonotype appeared a few times. V and J are TRBV24-1 and TRBJ2-2; D is perhaps TRBD2 (5 bases). Trimming pared 0 bases from V and 4 bases from J, leaving 11 bases between. Germline CDR1 KGHDR, CDR2 SFDVKD. This CDR3 has 16 amino acids. The CDR3 nucleotides read TGTGCCACCAGTGATTTGAACTCCCGGGGCACCGGGGAGCTGTTTTTT. Its translation is CATSDLNSRGTGELFF.

This clonotype was seen a few times. CDR3 in DNA: TGCAGTGCTGGGAGACAGCAAACTAATGAAAAACTGTTTTTT. This translates into CSAGRQQTNEKLFF. This chain joins TRBV20-1 and TRBJ1-4; tentatively, D is TRBD1 (5 bases). Germline CDR1 DFQATT, CDR2 SNEGSKA (reference sequence). The CDR3 is 14 residues long. V lost 5 bases, J lost 1 base, and 11 bases lay in between.

This clonotype has more than one count but fewer than ten. This rearrangement joins TRBV5-5 to TRBJ1-1; tentative D call: TRBD1 (6 bases). The CDR3 is 15 amino acids. Trimming cost V 2 bases and J 1 base, with 12 bases left between them. Germline V gene data show CDR1 as SGHKS and CDR2 as YYEKEE (reference sequence). This CDR3 is CASSFVPGANTEAFF. In DNA form, the CDR3 reads TGTGCCAGCAGCTTTGTTCCGGGGGCGAACACTGAAGCTTTCTTT.

This clonotype turned up a few times. This sequence joins TRBV20-1 and TRBJ2-5; no firm D call. V lost 2 bases and J lost 1, with 5 bases in between. The germline V gene has CDR1 DFQATT and CDR2 SNEGSKA (reference sequence). The CDR3 is 12 amino acids. CDR3 loop: CSARTIQETQYF. In DNA, the CDR3 is TGCAGTGCTAGAACCATCCAAGAGACCCAGTACTTC.

This chain links TRBV11-3 with TRBJ2-7; 8 nucleotides match TRBD1. This CDR3 has 14 residues. The V gene end was trimmed by 5 bases and the J gene end by 4 bases; junction bases not matched to a gene: 7. Germline V gene lookup returns CDR1 SGHNT and CDR2 YENEEA. The CDR3 nucleotides are TGTGCCAGCAGCCCCAAGACAGGGGTATACGAGCAGTACTTC. Residues: CASSPKTGVYEQYF.

V and J are TRBV28 and TRBJ2-7; a possible D gene is TRBD1 (6 bases). Germline V lookup: CDR1 MDHEN, CDR2 SYDVKM. The CDR3 covers 16 residues. V shed 9 bases and J shed 3 bases, with 24 bases lying between them. CDR3 loop: CASLENDRFSLYEQYF. CDR3 nucleotide sequence: TGTGCCAGTTTGGAGAATGACAGGTTTTCTCTCTACGAGCAGTACTTC.

V gene TRBV29-1 combines with J gene TRBJ2-3, with D perhaps TRBD2 (6 bases). The germline gives CDR1 SQVTM, CDR2 ANQGSEA. The CDR3 contains 13 residues. The V and J ends lost 6 bases and 6 bases respectively, with 16 bases between them. This CDR3 reads CSVGGPAGDTQYF. The DNA of the CDR3 is TGCAGCGTGGGGGGTCCAGCCGGCGATACGCAGTATTTT.

This clonotype came up a few times. This sequence joins TRBV3-1 and TRBJ2-2, with 7 bases aligning to TRBD1. Germline CDR1 LGHDT, CDR2 YNNKEL (reference sequence). The CDR3 is 13 amino acids. V shed 6 bases and J 5 bases; nucleotides not matched to a gene: 3. The DNA for the CDR3 is TGTGCCAGCAGGAAACAGGGGACCGGGGAGCTGTTTTTT. Protein: CASRKQGTGELFF.

The chain joins TRBV10-3 to TRBJ2-3, with D perhaps TRBD1 (5 bases). The V and J ends lost 6 bases and 4 bases respectively, with 14 bases between them. The CDR3 totals 14 residues. CDR1 ENHRY and CDR2 SYGVKD come from the germline V gene. In DNA form, the CDR3 reads TGTGCCATCAGAGGGGAATGGGGCGCAGATACGCAGTATTTT. Residues: CAIRGEWGADTQYF.

This clonotype was found a few times. CDR3 sequence (DNA): TGTGCCAGCAGTTTCGGACGGTACAATGAGCAGTTCTTC. As protein: CASSFGRYNEQFF. The chain uses TRBV12-3 or TRBV12-4 and TRBJ2-1; D call uncertain. The CDR3 covers 13 residues. V gave up 3 bases and J gave up 4 bases, with 7 bases separating them.

The chain joins TRBV10-3 to TRBJ2-1; D might be TRBD1 (5 bases). Trimming removed 6 bases at V and 9 bases at J, with 12 bases between. Germline assignment: CDR1 ENHRY and CDR2 SYGVKD. This CDR3 comprises 12 residues. For the CDR3, the DNA is TGTGCCATCAGGGACACCCCGGGTGAGCAGTTCTTC. As protein: CAIRDTPGEQFF.

The V call is TRBV6-1, the J call TRBJ2-7; 9 bases match TRBD2. There are 14 residues in the CDR3. CDR1 is MNHNS and CDR2 is SASEGT in the germline V gene. With 10 bases clipped from V and 0 bases from J, the junction kept 7 bases outside the gene matches. The CDR3 bases are TGTGCCACCTATAGCGGGAGCAGCTCCTACGAGCAGTACTTC. The encoded protein is CATYSGSSSYEQYF.